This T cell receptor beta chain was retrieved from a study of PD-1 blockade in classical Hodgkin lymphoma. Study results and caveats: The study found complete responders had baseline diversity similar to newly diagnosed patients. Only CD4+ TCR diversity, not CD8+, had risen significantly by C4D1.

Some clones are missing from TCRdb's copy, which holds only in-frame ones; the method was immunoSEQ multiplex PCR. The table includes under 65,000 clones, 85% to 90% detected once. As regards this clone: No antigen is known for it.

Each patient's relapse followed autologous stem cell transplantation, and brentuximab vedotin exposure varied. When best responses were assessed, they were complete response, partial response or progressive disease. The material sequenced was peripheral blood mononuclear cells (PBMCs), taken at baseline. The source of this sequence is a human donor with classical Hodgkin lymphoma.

CDR3 DNA: TGTGCCAGCGGAACGCCAGGGATCGATGAAAAACTGTTTTTT. It specifies CASGTPGIDEKLFF. This chain uses TRBV6-6 with TRBJ1-4, with D maybe TRBD1 (5 bases). The CDR3 covers 14 residues. Deletions cut 8 bases from V and 6 bases from J, with 16 bases between. Germline V gene sequence: CDR1 MNHNY, CDR2 SVGAGI (reference sequence).